This TCR beta chain was sequenced during a study of control samples from healthy donors and cancer patients. The CDR3 covers 15 residues. Germline-derived CDR1 and CDR2 are SGHNT and YENEEA. V lost 0 bases and J lost 4, with 10 bases in between. This clone was seen only a few times. TCRdb's copy holds only in-frame clones and misses some; the assay was immunoSEQ multiplex PCR. The sample includes tens of thousands of clones, 93% of them seen just once. The source of this sequence is a woman between 50 and 59 years old with head and neck cancer. The chain has TRBV11-3 and TRBJ1-3; no definite D call. The sample consisted of PBMCs. The CDR3 loop reads CASSLDSGLGNTIYF. The DNA for the CDR3 is TGTGCCAGCAGCTTAGATTCCGGCCTGGGAAACACCATATATTTT.